This paragraph covers one TCR beta chain sequence. The antigen is unknown. This sample stems from a study of cytotoxic CD8 clonotypes in ibrutinib-treated CLL. Overall study: Investigators reported about 25 partial and 2 complete responses; after median about 74 months, 14 patients remained remitted and roughly 12 progressed. Findings of the study overall: Upon ibrutinib response clonality rose, and upon progression it fell back toward baseline. Baseline-level clonality went beyond age-matched healthy donors and moved in step with circulating CD8+ T-cell counts.

Germline-derived CDR1 and CDR2 are MDHEN and SYDVKM. V shed 5 bases and J shed 4 bases, with 19 bases lying between them. The CDR3 extends over 16 amino acids. Deep sequencing aimed at 1 in 200,000 to 1 in 1 million T cells' resolution. Repertoires were generated with immunoSEQ multiplex PCR, while TCRdb's copy carries only in-frame clones and drops some. The sample contains 150,000 to 250,000 clones, about 72% of which appear only once. The sequence derives from a human donor with chronic lymphocytic leukemia. The rearrangement uses TRBV28 and TRBJ2-3, with D tentatively TRBD1 or TRBD2 (6 bases each). The specimen comprised PBMCs, sampled after 24 months of ibrutinib treatment. CDR3 protein: CASSRGRGTNADTQYF. CDR3 nucleotides: TGTGCCAGCAGTCGGGGTCGCGGGACAAACGCAGATACGCAGTATTTT.